Presented here are 25 T cell receptor beta chains from one specimen sequenced in a study of CD8 T cells in Susac syndrome. Reverse transcription of about 0.5 to 1 ug RNA used random hexamers. TCRdb processed the immunoSEQ multiplex PCR reads anew with MiXCR; each CDR3 protein has one entry. The repertoire holds about 180,000 distinct CDR3 sequences, approximately 96% seen once, with around 0.093% in the top ten. The sample comprised CD4+ T cells from PBMCs. These receptors were collected from a human donor with multiple sclerosis.

The rearrangement joins TRBV5-1 to TRBJ1-5; weak D call: TRBD1 (5 bases). This CDR3 is 15 amino acids long. Between the trimmed V and J ends, which lost 3 bases and 5 bases, there was a span of 15 bases. Germline V gene data show CDR1 as SGHRS and CDR2 as YFSETQ. The CDR3: CASSWQGRRDQPQHF. The CDR3 coding sequence is TGCGCCAGCAGCTGGCAGGGCAGAAGGGATCAGCCCCAGCATTTT.

This chain joins TRBV28 and TRBJ2-5, with D perhaps TRBD2 (7 bases). V lost 8 bases and J lost 4, with 14 bases in between. Germline lookup yields CDR1 MDHEN and CDR2 SYDVKM. This CDR3 contains 13 residues. This CDR3 is CASVGGGGETQYF. The CDR3 DNA sequence: TGTGCCAGCGTCGGAGGGGGGGGAGAGACCCAGTACTTC.

J is TRBJ1-2 and V is TRBV5-1; a possible D gene is TRBD1 (5 bases). The CDR3 length is 16 residues. V was trimmed by 4 bases and J by 7 bases, leaving 23 bases between them. CDR1 and CDR2 (germline): SGHRS, YFSETQ. CDR3 in amino acids: CASSPTPGTVYRGYTF. The CDR3 DNA is TGCGCCAGCAGCCCAACCCCCGGGACCGTTTATCGTGGCTACACCTTC.

The chain links TRBV29-1 to TRBJ2-7; weak D call: TRBD2 (7 bases). The V gene lost 7 bases and the J gene lost 8 bases, with 24 bases spanning the gap. The CDR3 is made up of 14 amino acids. Germline V CDR1 and CDR2: SQVTM, ANQGSEA. The CDR3 reads CSAGGGQGPRQQYF. CDR3 DNA sequence: TGCAGCGCTGGGGGGGGGCAGGGCCCTCGACAGCAGTACTTC.

The chain links TRBV12-3 or TRBV12-4 to TRBJ2-7; 10 positions agree with TRBD1. This CDR3 spans 15 amino acids. V dropped 2 bases and J dropped 6; count of bases not matched to a gene: 7. Here the CDR3 DNA reads TGTGCCAGCAGTTTACGAGACAGGGGGCGCAGCGAGCAGTACTTC. Its protein product is CASSLRDRGRSEQYF.

The chain has TRBV28 and TRBJ2-5; 8 nucleotides agree with TRBD1. CDR1 is MDHEN and CDR2 is SYDVKM in the germline V gene. Trimming cost V 8 bases and J 5 bases; bases outside gene matches: 10. The CDR3 extends over 14 amino acids. In DNA, the CDR3 is TGTGCCAGCTTACAGGGGGGAGCTAGGGAGACCCAGTACTTC. Its protein is CASLQGGARETQYF.

CDR3 loop: CASSPRQGPYEQYF. The CDR3 DNA reads as TGTGCCAGCAGCCCGCGACAGGGCCCCTACGAGCAGTACTTC. This sequence joins TRBV5-4 and TRBJ2-7, with TRBD1 matching over 7 bases. Germline V gene sequence: CDR1 SGHNT, CDR2 YYREEE (reference sequence). CDR3 length: 14 residues. V trimming: 4 bases; J trimming: 2 bases; junction bases outside the gene matches: 6.

CDR3 in amino acids: CASRPSEGAYGYTF. CDR3 nucleotides: TGTGCCAGCAGGCCATCTGAGGGGGCCTATGGCTACACCTTC. The rearrangement joins TRBV12-3 or TRBV12-4 to TRBJ1-2; 7 positions agree with TRBD1. The CDR3 runs to 14 residues. J was trimmed by 4 bases and V by 6 bases; bases with no gene match: 8.

V gene TRBV5-1 combines with J gene TRBJ2-3, with 11 bases matching TRBD2. The CDR3 loop spans 17 amino acids. V shed 0 bases, J shed 1 base, and the junction held 4 bases outside the gene matches. Looked up from germline, CDR1 is SGHRS and CDR2 is YFSETQ. CDR3 DNA: TGCGCCAGCAGCTTGGTTAAACTAGCGGGGGGCACAGATACGCAGTATTTT. Its protein is CASSLVKLAGGTDTQYF.

This chain connects TRBV15 to TRBJ2-7; a weak D match, TRBD2 (5 bases). This CDR3 has 14 amino acids. V lost 5 bases and J 6 bases, leaving 17 bases between the germline ends. In germline, CDR1 is LNHNV, CDR2 YYDKDF (reference sequence). The CDR3, as DNA: TGTGCCACCAGCGGAAGAGGGAGAAAGGGCGAGCAGTACTTC. Its translation is CATSGRGRKGEQYF. The full variable domain, rest sourced from reference TRBV15 and TRBJ2-7, is DAMVIQNPRYQVTQFGKPVTLSCSQTLNHNVMYWYQQKSSQAPKLLFHYYDKDFNNEADTPDNFQSRRPNTSFCFLDIRSPGLGDTAMYLCATSGRGRKGEQYFGPGTRLTVT.

The CDR3 is CASSIAGEDYGYTF. DNA for the CDR3: TGTGCCAGTAGTATAGCGGGAGAGGACTATGGCTACACCTTC. The chain employs TRBV19 and TRBJ1-2; D is unclear. The V end was cut by 1 base, the J end by 3 bases, with 9 bases between. Per germline, CDR1 LNHDA and CDR2 SQIVND (reference sequence). CDR3 length equals 14 residues.

The chain uses TRBV7-9 and TRBJ1-3; 9 bases agree with TRBD1. Germline values: CDR1 SEHNR, CDR2 FQNEAQ (reference sequence). Unmatched junction bases numbered 7, after V lost 10 bases and J lost 6 bases. The CDR3 consists of 13 residues. Here the CDR3 DNA reads TGTGCCATCCTACGGACAGGGGAAAACACCATATATTTT. Residues: CAILRTGENTIYF.

The gene calls are TRBV5-1 and TRBJ2-5; tentatively, D is TRBD1 (5 bases). From germline, CDR1 is SGHRS and CDR2 YFSETQ. Deletions cut 4 bases from V and 1 base from J, with 14 bases between. The CDR3 consists of 15 residues. CDR3 nucleotides: TGCGCCAGCAGCCCCTTTCAGGGCGGCCAAGAGACCCAGTACTTC. Protein product: CASSPFQGGQETQYF. Looking up the rest from reference TRBV5-1 and TRBJ2-5 gives the full variable domain: KAGVTQTPRYLIKTRGQQVTLSCSPISGHRSVSWYQQTPGQGLQFLFEYFSETQRNKGNFPGRFSGRQFSNSRSEMNVSTLELGDSALYLCASSPFQGGQETQYFGPGTRLLVL.

As DNA, the CDR3 is TGTGCCAGCAGTTACTCTTTTAACCCCAGGGGGTGGTACGAGCAGTACTTC. Translating gives CASSYSFNPRGWYEQYF. The chain carries TRBV6-5 and TRBJ2-7; TRBD1 agrees at 7 bases. The V gene's germline CDR1 is MNHEY and CDR2 SVGAGI. V lost 0 bases and J lost 4; bases outside the gene matches: 12. This CDR3 region has 17 residues.

This chain links TRBV20-1 with TRBJ1-2; 7 bases are shared with TRBD1. Germline lookup yields CDR1 DFQATT and CDR2 SNEGSKA (reference sequence). The junction had 7 bases not matched to a gene; V was cut back by 5 bases and J by 4 bases. The CDR3 has 13 residues. The CDR3 DNA is TGCAGTGCTGCAGGGGGTCCGACCTATGGCTACACCTTC. It yields the protein CSAAGGPTYGYTF.

CDR3 nucleotide sequence: TGTGCCAGCACCACGGACAGAATCCAAGAGACCCAGTACTTC. It encodes CASTTDRIQETQYF. The chain has TRBV12-3 or TRBV12-4 and TRBJ2-5, with D possibly TRBD1 on 6 matching bases. The CDR3 extends over 14 amino acids. Trimming removed 7 bases at V and 1 base at J, with 13 bases between.

V and J are TRBV29-1 and TRBJ2-5; D might be TRBD1 or TRBD2, each matching 5 bases. V was shortened by 6 bases and J by 2 bases, with 10 bases between the two germline ends. CDR1 SQVTM and CDR2 ANQGSEA come from the germline V gene. The CDR3 is 12 residues long. The DNA for the CDR3 is TGCAGCGTGGGGACGATGCAAGAGACCCAGTACTTC. Residues: CSVGTMQETQYF.

The rearrangement uses TRBV18 and TRBJ1-2; D might be TRBD1 (5 bases). The CDR3 spans 13 residues. The germline gives CDR1 KGHSH, CDR2 LQKENI. With 3 bases removed from V and 5 bases from J, the gap between germline ends came to 10 bases. CDR3 protein: CASSPKTEYGYTF. CDR3 DNA sequence: TGTGCCAGCTCACCGAAGACAGAGTATGGCTACACCTTC.

V is TRBV28 and J is TRBJ1-5; D possibly corresponds to TRBD1 (6 bases). V was cut by 6 bases and J by 3 bases, with 18 bases left in between. The CDR3 runs to 16 residues. The germline V gene encodes CDR1 MDHEN and CDR2 SYDVKM. The DNA for the CDR3 is TGTGCCAGCAGCCAAAGGATCGGACAGTTCAATCAGCCCCAGCATTTT. Its translation is CASSQRIGQFNQPQHF.

In this sample, this clonotype turned up once. As DNA, the CDR3 is TGCAGTGCTGGGAGGGTGGGACAGTACAATGAGCAGTTCTTC. Its protein is CSAGRVGQYNEQFF. The chain uses TRBV20-1 and TRBJ2-1; possibly TRBD1 or TRBD2 for D (7 bases each). The V end was cut by 5 bases, the J end by 4 bases, with 15 bases between. Germline V gene data show CDR1 as DFQATT and CDR2 as SNEGSKA (reference sequence). This CDR3 comprises 14 residues.

This CDR3 is CASSSLGGYTF. The CDR3 region has the DNA TGTGCCAGCAGTTCCTTGGGGGGCTACACCTTC. The V gene is TRBV9, the J gene TRBJ1-2; D uncertain. The CDR3 extends over 11 amino acids. The germline V gene has CDR1 SGDLS and CDR2 YYNGEE. V was shortened by 5 bases and J by 8 bases, with 10 bases between the two germline ends.

The V gene is TRBV5-1, the J gene TRBJ2-5, with D perhaps matching TRBD2 (5 bases). Germline assignment: CDR1 SGHRS and CDR2 YFSETQ. There are 13 residues in the CDR3. V lost 2 bases to trimming and J lost 2 bases, with 7 bases between them. CDR3 sequence reads: CASSFGLQETQYF. The DNA of the CDR3 is TGCGCCAGCAGCTTCGGACTGCAAGAGACCCAGTACTTC.

The chain has TRBV3-1 and TRBJ1-1, with D unclear. In germline, CDR1 is LGHDT, CDR2 YNNKEL (reference sequence). Trimming left V 6 bases short and J 2 bases short, with 13 bases between. There are 14 residues in the CDR3. This CDR3 reads CASRPAGVNTEAFF. The CDR3 region has the DNA TGTGCCAGCAGGCCCGCCGGGGTAAACACTGAAGCTTTCTTT.

This CDR3 reads CASSAPGTNYGYTF. Here the CDR3 DNA reads TGTGCCAGCAGCGCGCCCGGGACGAACTATGGCTACACCTTC. V usage is TRBV7-9 and J usage is TRBJ1-2; TRBD1 might be the D (5 bases). With 5 bases removed from V and 2 bases from J, the gap between germline ends came to 12 bases. Per the germline V gene, CDR1 is SEHNR and CDR2 is FQNEAQ (reference sequence). The CDR3 extends over 14 amino acids.

This clonotype has a handful of counts. V usage is TRBV6-5 and J usage is TRBJ2-7; perhaps D is TRBD1 or TRBD2 (5 bases each). CDR3 length: 16 amino acids. The ends were cut back, 4 bases at V and 4 bases at J, with 20 bases in the middle. CDR1 is MNHEY, CDR2 SVGAGI, per germline. The CDR3, as DNA: TGTGCCAGCAGTTTCCCGTTCGGGGCTGAAGGGTACGAGCAGTACTTC. It specifies CASSFPFGAEGYEQYF.